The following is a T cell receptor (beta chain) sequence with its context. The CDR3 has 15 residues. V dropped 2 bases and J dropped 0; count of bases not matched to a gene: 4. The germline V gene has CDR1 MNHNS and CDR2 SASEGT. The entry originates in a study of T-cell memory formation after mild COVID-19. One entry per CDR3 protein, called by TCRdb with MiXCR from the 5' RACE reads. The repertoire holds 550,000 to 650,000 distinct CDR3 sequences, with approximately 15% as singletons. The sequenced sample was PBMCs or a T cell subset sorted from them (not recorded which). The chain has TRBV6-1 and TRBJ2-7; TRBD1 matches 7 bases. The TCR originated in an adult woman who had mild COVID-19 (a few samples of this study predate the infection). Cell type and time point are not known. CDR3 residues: CASSESGTASYEQYF. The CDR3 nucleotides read TGTGCCAGCAGTGAATCTGGGACAGCCTCCTACGAGCAGTACTTC.